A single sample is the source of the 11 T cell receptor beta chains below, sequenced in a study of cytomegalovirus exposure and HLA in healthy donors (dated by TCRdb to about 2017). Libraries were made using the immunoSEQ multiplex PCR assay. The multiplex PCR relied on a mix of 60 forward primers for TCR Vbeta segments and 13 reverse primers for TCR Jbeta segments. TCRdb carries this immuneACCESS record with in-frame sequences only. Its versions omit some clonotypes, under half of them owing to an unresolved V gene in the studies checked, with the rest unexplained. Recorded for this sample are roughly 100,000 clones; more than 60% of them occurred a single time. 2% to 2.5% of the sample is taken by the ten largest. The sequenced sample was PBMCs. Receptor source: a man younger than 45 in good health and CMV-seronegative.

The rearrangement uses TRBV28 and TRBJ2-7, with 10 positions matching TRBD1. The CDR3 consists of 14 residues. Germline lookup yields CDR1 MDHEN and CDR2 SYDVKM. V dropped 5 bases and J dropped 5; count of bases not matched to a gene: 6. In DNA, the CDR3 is TGTGCCAGCAGTCCCCCGGGACAGGGGAACGAGCAGTACTTC. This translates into CASSPPGQGNEQYF.

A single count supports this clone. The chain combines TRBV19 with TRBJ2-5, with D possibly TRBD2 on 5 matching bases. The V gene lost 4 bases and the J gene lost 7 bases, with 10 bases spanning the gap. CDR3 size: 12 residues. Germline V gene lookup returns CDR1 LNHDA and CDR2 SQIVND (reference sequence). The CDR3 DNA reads TGTGCCAGTAGTAAGCTAGAGGGGACCCAGTACTTC. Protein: CASSKLEGTQYF.

CDR3 coding DNA: TGTGCCAGCAGCTCCTGGCGGGGATCCTACGAGCAGTACTTC. Translated: CASSSWRGSYEQYF. The gene calls are TRBV7-2 and TRBJ2-7; D is perhaps TRBD2 (6 bases). The V end was cut by 4 bases, the J end by 1 base, with 11 bases between. The length of the CDR3 is 14 residues. Germline CDR1 is SGHTA and CDR2 is FQGNSA.

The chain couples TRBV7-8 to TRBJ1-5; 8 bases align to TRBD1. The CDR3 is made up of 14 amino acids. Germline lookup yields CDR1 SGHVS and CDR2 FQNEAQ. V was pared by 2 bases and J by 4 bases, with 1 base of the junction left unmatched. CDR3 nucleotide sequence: TGTGCCAGCAGCTTAAGGACAGGGAATCAGCCCCAGCATTTT. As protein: CASSLRTGNQPQHF.

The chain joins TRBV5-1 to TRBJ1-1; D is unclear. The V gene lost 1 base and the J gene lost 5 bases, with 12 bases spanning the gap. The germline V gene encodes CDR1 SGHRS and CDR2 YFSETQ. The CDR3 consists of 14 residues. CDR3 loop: CASSLQEGRTEAFF. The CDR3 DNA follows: TGCGCCAGCAGCTTGCAAGAGGGTAGGACTGAAGCTTTCTTT.

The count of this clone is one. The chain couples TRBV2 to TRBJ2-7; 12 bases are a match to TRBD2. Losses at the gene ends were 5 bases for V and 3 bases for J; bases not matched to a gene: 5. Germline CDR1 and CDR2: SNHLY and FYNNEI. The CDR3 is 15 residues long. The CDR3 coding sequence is TGTGCCAGCAGTCTAGCGGGGGGGCCGGTCTACGAGCAGTACTTC. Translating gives CASSLAGGPVYEQYF.

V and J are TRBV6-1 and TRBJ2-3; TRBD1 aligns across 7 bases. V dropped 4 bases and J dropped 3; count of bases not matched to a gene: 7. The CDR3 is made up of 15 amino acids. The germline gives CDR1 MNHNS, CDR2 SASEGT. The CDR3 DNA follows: TGTGCCAGCAGTGGGGGGACAGATGCGACAGATACGCAGTATTTT. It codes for CASSGGTDATDTQYF.

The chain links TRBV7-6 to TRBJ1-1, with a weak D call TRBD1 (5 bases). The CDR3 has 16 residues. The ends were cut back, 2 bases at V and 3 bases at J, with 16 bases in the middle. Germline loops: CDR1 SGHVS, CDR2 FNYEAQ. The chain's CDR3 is CASSLKAPGKDTEAFF. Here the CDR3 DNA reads TGTGCCAGCAGCTTAAAGGCCCCAGGGAAGGACACTGAAGCTTTCTTT. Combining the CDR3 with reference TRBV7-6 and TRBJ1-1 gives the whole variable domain GAGVSQSPRYKVTKRGQDVALRCDPISGHVSLYWYRQALGQGPEFLTYFNYEAQQDKSGLPNDRFSAERPEGSISTLTIQRTEQRDSAMYRCASSLKAPGKDTEAFFGQGTRLTVV.

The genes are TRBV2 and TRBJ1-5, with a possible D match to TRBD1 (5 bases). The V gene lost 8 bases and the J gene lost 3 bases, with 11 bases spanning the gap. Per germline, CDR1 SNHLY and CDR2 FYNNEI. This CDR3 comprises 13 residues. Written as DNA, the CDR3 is TGTGCCAGCGGGGCAGTGATCAATCAGCCCCAGCATTTT. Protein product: CASGAVINQPQHF.

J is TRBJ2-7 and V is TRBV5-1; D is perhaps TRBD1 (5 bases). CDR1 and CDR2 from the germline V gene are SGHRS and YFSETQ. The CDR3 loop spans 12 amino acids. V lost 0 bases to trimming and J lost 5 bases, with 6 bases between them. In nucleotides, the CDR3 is TGCGCCAGCAGCTTGGTAGGGGACGAGCAGTACTTC. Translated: CASSLVGDEQYF.

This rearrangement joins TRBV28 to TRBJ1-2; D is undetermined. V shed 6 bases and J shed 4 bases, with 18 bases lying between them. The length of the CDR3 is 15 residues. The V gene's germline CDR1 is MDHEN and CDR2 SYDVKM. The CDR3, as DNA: TGTGCCAGCAGCCTACCCCGGCAGGCCCCCTATGGCTACACCTTC. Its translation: CASSLPRQAPYGYTF.